The subject of this entry is one T cell receptor beta chain. Its cognate antigen is unknown. TCRdb re-analysed the 5' RACE reads in MiXCR, keeping a single row per CDR3 protein. The sample lists some 800,000 distinct CDR3 sequences, around 11% occurring once. There are 12 residues in the CDR3. Trimming removed 3 bases from V and 3 bases from J, with 8 bases in between. Germline V gene lookup returns CDR1 DFQATT and CDR2 SNEGSKA (reference sequence). This entry comes from a study of CD8 T cells in ankylosing spondylitis. Points from the study as a whole: A motif of seven or eight highly homologous TCR beta variants was seen as apparently characteristic of ankylosing spondylitis blood. Significant enrichment of disease-linked clones was reported in matched ankylosing spondylitis synovial fluid.

This chain connects TRBV20-1 to TRBJ1-2; D unclear. This sequence was found in a male donor with ankylosing spondylitis. Sequenced input: blood, either unsorted or a sorted T cell fraction (not recorded which). CDR3 nucleotide sequence: TGCAGTGCTAGTAAGGACCACTATGGCTACACCTTC. Encoded protein: CSASKDHYGYTF.